A single sample is the source of the 20 T cell receptor beta chains below, sequenced in a study of regulatory T cells in long-lasting Graves disease. Both iRepertoire HTBI primers and Arm-PCR of CDR3 regions were used to build the TCR beta libraries. One entry per CDR3 protein, called by TCRdb with MiXCR from the multiplex PCR reads. The table has under 500,000 distinct CDR3 sequences, 20% seen once; the top ten hold roughly 20%. As to time point: persistent/refractory GD, antithyroid drugs over 5 years with positive TRAb. PBMC-extracted RNA yielded the TCR library. The source material was peripheral blood mononuclear cells (PBMCs), sampled when the disease was refractory, from a patient treated with antithyroid drugs. Source of these receptors: a female donor with Graves disease.

This clonotype was seen at least ten times. CDR3 in amino acids: CASSLGPFTEAFF. The CDR3 nucleotides read TGTGCCAGCAGTTTAGGTCCTTTCACTGAAGCTTTCTTT. This chain uses TRBV28 with TRBJ1-1; unclear D gene. The germline V and J ends were trimmed by 2 bases and 4 bases, with 8 bases remaining between them. Germline CDR1 and CDR2: MDHEN and SYDVKM. The CDR3 is made up of 13 amino acids.

In this sample, this clonotype turned up a few times. J is TRBJ1-1 and V is TRBV14; 9 bases are a match to TRBD1. This CDR3 is 14 amino acids long. V was clipped by 2 bases and J by 6 bases; unmatched bases: 4. CDR1 and CDR2 (germline): SGHDN, FVKESK. The DNA for the CDR3 is TGTGCCAGCAGCCAAACAGGGGGCAGGGCTGAAGCTTTCTTT. Protein: CASSQTGGRAEAFF.

This clonotype was recorded at least ten times. J is TRBJ2-5 and V is TRBV2, with no clear D. Germline V CDR1 and CDR2: SNHLY, FYNNEI. This CDR3 has 15 residues. V lost 3 bases and J 1 base, leaving 12 bases between the germline ends. DNA for the CDR3: TGTGCCAGCAGTGATTACGTAGGCACCCAAGAGACCCAGTACTTC. Residues: CASSDYVGTQETQYF.

The rearrangement uses TRBV6-2 or TRBV6-3 and TRBJ1-2; D remains unclear. Germline V gene sequence: CDR1 MNHEY, CDR2 SVGEGT. V shed 6 bases and J shed 4 bases, with 9 bases lying between them. The CDR3 totals 12 residues. Here the CDR3 DNA reads TGTGCCAGCAGAACCGGCGGCTATGGCTACACCTTC. Translation gives CASRTGGYGYTF.

This clonotype was picked up many times. The V and J genes are TRBV30 and TRBJ2-5; a possible D gene is TRBD2 (6 bases). With 6 bases removed from V and 5 bases from J, the gap between germline ends came to 10 bases. Germline CDR1 GTSNPN, CDR2 SVGIG (reference sequence). The CDR3 extends over 11 amino acids. The CDR3 DNA is TGTGCCTGCGCGAGCGGGGAGACCCAGTACTTC. Translation: CACASGETQYF.

This clonotype was seen repeatedly, ten times or more. The CDR3 DNA sequence: TGCAGTGCTAGAGGACCGAACCAAGAGACCCAGTACTTC. It encodes CSARGPNQETQYF. The chain employs TRBV20-1 and TRBJ2-5; D uncertain. The CDR3 sequence is 13 residues long. Germline V lookup: CDR1 DFQATT, CDR2 SNEGSKA (reference sequence). V was pared by 1 base and J by 0 bases, with 6 bases between.

This clonotype has a handful of counts. This rearrangement joins TRBV29-1 to TRBJ2-5; 7 bases are shared with TRBD1. V lost 1 base, J lost 0 bases, and 2 bases stayed unmatched. The CDR3 runs to 14 residues. From germline, CDR1 is SQVTM and CDR2 ANQGSEA. Here the CDR3 reads CSVEGQGHQETQYF. For the CDR3, the DNA is TGCAGCGTTGAAGGACAGGGCCACCAAGAGACCCAGTACTTC.

This clonotype has at least ten counts. The CDR3 region is CASSLTRDGVEKLFF. CDR3 sequence (DNA): TGTGCCAGCAGTTTGACCCGGGATGGAGTTGAAAAACTGTTTTTT. The rearrangement links TRBV27 to TRBJ1-4; D is undetermined. The V gene's germline CDR1 is MNHEY and CDR2 SMNVEV (reference sequence). Trimming removed 3 bases from V and 7 bases from J, with 15 bases in between. CDR3 length: 15 residues.

The chain carries TRBV6-1 and TRBJ1-2; TRBD1 is a possible D gene (5 bases). V was clipped by 6 bases and J by 4 bases, with 12 bases between them. Germline V gives CDR1 MNHNS, CDR2 SASEGT. There are 13 residues in the CDR3. This CDR3 is CASRTSGGYGYTF. The CDR3 nucleotides read TGTGCCAGCAGGACATCGGGGGGCTATGGCTACACCTTC.

V is TRBV19 and J is TRBJ2-2; 7 bases map to TRBD1. The length of the CDR3 is 13 residues. V trimming: 9 bases; J trimming: 6 bases; junction bases outside the gene matches: 7. Germline V gives CDR1 LNHDA, CDR2 SQIVND (reference sequence). CDR3 coding DNA: TGTGCCAGCAATACAGGGGTACCCGGGGAGCTGTTTTTT. Translating gives CASNTGVPGELFF.

This clonotype came up many times. The rearrangement uses TRBV12-3 or TRBV12-4 and TRBJ1-1; TRBD1 aligns across 9 bases. V lost 1 base to trimming and J lost 4 bases; unmatched junction nucleotides: 1. The CDR3 loop spans 14 amino acids. The CDR3 protein is CASSLGTGATEAFF. CDR3 bases: TGTGCCAGCAGTTTAGGGACAGGGGCCACTGAAGCTTTCTTT.

Only a few counts were recorded for this clonotype. A junction boundary mismatches the germline segment, possibly from a read error. V and J are TRBV2 and TRBJ1-5; D is possibly TRBD1 (5 bases). From germline, CDR1 is SNHLY and CDR2 FYNNEI. The CDR3 length is 13 residues. As DNA, the CDR3 is TGTGGCAGCAGTGAACAGGTTTCGCAGCCCCAGCATTTT. Translating gives CGSSEQVSQPQHF.

This clonotype was detected only a few times. The chain couples TRBV19 to TRBJ2-2; either TRBD1 or TRBD2 may supply D (5 bases each). From germline, CDR1 is LNHDA and CDR2 SQIVND (reference sequence). The CDR3 consists of 14 residues. V lost 8 bases and J 1 base, leaving 11 bases between the germline ends. CDR3 coding DNA: TGTGCCAGTGTCCTGGGGGTGAACACCGGGGAGCTGTTTTTT. This translates into CASVLGVNTGELFF. The whole variable domain, remainder taken from reference TRBV19 and TRBJ2-2, is DGGITQSPKYLFRKEGQNVTLSCEQNLNHDAMYWYRQDPGQGLRLIYYSQIVNDFQKGDIAEGYSVSREKKESFPLTVTSAQKNPTAFYLCASVLGVNTGELFFGEGSRLTVL.

This clonotype was seen at least ten times. V gene TRBV12-3 or TRBV12-4 combines with J gene TRBJ2-7, with D possibly called TRBD1 or TRBD2 (5 bases each). The CDR3 extends over 14 amino acids. V was trimmed by 5 bases and J by 4 bases, leaving 15 bases between them. This chain's CDR3 is CASSMGRGVYEQYF. The CDR3 coding sequence is TGTGCCAGCAGTATGGGACGCGGTGTGTACGAGCAGTACTTC.

The gene calls are TRBV7-2 and TRBJ1-2; D might be TRBD1 (5 bases). Trimming cost V 1 base and J 4 bases, with 16 bases left between them. The CDR3 length is 16 residues. CDR1 and CDR2 from the germline V gene are SGHTA and FQGNSA. The chain's CDR3 is CASSLDPGGTGYGYTF. The CDR3 DNA sequence: TGTGCCAGCAGCTTAGATCCGGGGGGGACCGGCTATGGCTACACCTTC.

As concerns this clonotype: Being one base from a much bigger clone, this may be a read error. V gene TRBV7-9 combines with J gene TRBJ2-2, with D perhaps given as TRBD1 or TRBD2 (5 bases each). The CDR3 is 15 residues long. Germline loops: CDR1 SEHNR, CDR2 FQNEAQ (reference sequence). CDR3 in amino acids: CASSLAGTNTAELFF. CDR3 in DNA: TGTGCCAGCAGCTTAGCAGGGACGAACACCGCGGAGCTGTTTTTT.

This clonotype was seen at least ten times. This sequence joins TRBV6-5 and TRBJ2-7, with D possibly being TRBD2 (5 bases). The germline gives CDR1 MNHEY, CDR2 SVGAGI. The germline V and J ends were trimmed by 2 bases and 7 bases, with 15 bases remaining between them. This CDR3 spans 14 amino acids. The chain's CDR3 is CASSYGSGPGEQYF. The DNA of the CDR3 is TGTGCCAGCAGTTACGGTTCAGGCCCGGGGGAGCAGTACTTC.

This clonotype was counted between two and nine times. One end of the junction does not line up with germline, which may come from a read error. The rearrangement links TRBV6-6 to TRBJ2-1; 11 bases line up with TRBD2. This CDR3 spans 17 amino acids. The V gene's germline CDR1 is MNHNY and CDR2 SVGAGI (reference sequence). This CDR3 is CASNYSKGSGRAGEQFF. In DNA, the CDR3 is TGTGCCAGCAATTACTCGAAAGGTAGCGGGAGGGCCGGGGAGCAGTTCTTC.

The chain employs TRBV27 and TRBJ2-2; D remains ambiguous. Trimming removed 4 bases from V and 7 bases from J, with 10 bases in between. The CDR3 length is 13 residues. In germline, CDR1 is MNHEY, CDR2 SMNVEV (reference sequence). The CDR3 is CASSWKEHGELFF. DNA for the CDR3: TGTGCCAGCAGTTGGAAGGAGCACGGGGAGCTGTTTTTT.

V usage is TRBV6-2 or TRBV6-3 and J usage is TRBJ1-1; 7 bases match TRBD1. V shed 4 bases, J shed 3 bases, and the junction held 5 bases outside the gene matches. This CDR3 is 14 amino acids long. Germline CDR1 is MNHEY and CDR2 is SVGEGT. In nucleotides, the CDR3 is TGTGCCAGCAGTTCGACAGGGAAGGACACTGAAGCTTTCTTT. Residues: CASSSTGKDTEAFF.